The rows below give T cell receptor beta chains drawn from one sample of a study of blood T cell repertoires in COVID-19. Profiling relied on immunoSEQ multiplex PCR, and the TCRdb table lists in-frame clones only, not all of them. This table has roughly 500,000 clones, 70% to 90% appearing once. The sample consisted of PBMCs or T cells enriched from blood (not recorded which). These receptors came from a middle-aged woman who had recovered from COVID-19. Both conserved end residues are part of each CDR3. Fields, in order: clone size, J gene, V gene, CDR3 length, D gene, CDR3 protein, CDR3 DNA. The D gene is left open where the match is weak. For some rows the clone size is stated as once, few or many, or as a class when expanded; others skip it.

>-|TRBJ1-4|TRBV23-1|15|-
CASSTDIGTNEKLFF
TGCGCCAGCAGTACGGACATTGGAACTAATGAAAAACTGTTTTTT
>-|TRBJ2-5|TRBV7-2|14|-
CASSLKRDQETQYF
TGTGCCAGCAGCTTAAAGCGAGACCAAGAGACCCAGTACTTC
>once|TRBJ2-1|TRBV18|14|-
CASSPQTSYNEQFF
TGTGCCAGCTCACCACAGACTTCTTACAATGAGCAGTTCTTC
>-|TRBJ2-3|TRBV3-1/TRBV3-2|15|TRBD2
CASSSGTSGTDTQYF
TGTGCCAGCAGCTCCGGGACTAGCGGCACAGATACGCAGTATTTT
>-|TRBJ2-7|TRBV7-2|16|TRBD2
CASSLRPAGGLDEQYF
TGTGCCAGCAGCTTACGGCCAGCGGGAGGGCTCGACGAGCAGTACTTC
>-|TRBJ1-5|TRBV6-6|15|TRBD1
CASSYSAGGQGAQHF
TGTGCCAGCAGTTACTCGGCTGGGGGTCAGGGGGCCCAGCATTTT
>-|TRBJ1-2|TRBV5-1|16|TRBD1
CASSLQGAGGSHGYTF
TGCGCCAGCAGCCTGCAGGGGGCAGGCGGGAGCCATGGCTACACCTTC
>few|TRBJ1-5|TRBV6-5|16|-
CASSSVSDRGGPPQHF
TGTGCCAGCAGTTCGGTATCCGACAGAGGGGGTCCGCCCCAGCATTTT
>-|TRBJ1-3|TRBV7-2|15|TRBD1
CASSWGDRAKNTIYF
TGTGCCAGCAGCTGGGGGGACAGGGCTAAAAACACCATATATTTT
>-|TRBJ1-1|TRBV14|14|-
CANSQDERGTEAFF
TGTGCCAACAGCCAAGATGAACGGGGCACTGAAGCTTTCTTT
>-|TRBJ1-5|TRBV7-9|15|-
CASSSAGGWGQPQHF
TGTGCCAGCAGCTCCGCGGGGGGCTGGGGTCAGCCCCAGCATTTT
>-|TRBJ1-4|TRBV25-1|15|-
CASSVPSRVEEKLFF
TGTGCCAGCAGTGTTCCGTCCAGGGTTGAAGAAAAACTGTTTTTT
>-|TRBJ2-2|TRBV9|15|TRBD1
CASTITGTDTGELFF
TGTGCCAGCACCATCACCGGGACAGACACCGGGGAGCTGTTTTTT
>-|TRBJ2-1|TRBV7-9|13|-
CASSYSDMNEQFF
TGTGCCAGCAGCTATTCCGACATGAATGAGCAGTTCTTC
>-|TRBJ2-5|TRBV11-2|12|-
CASSFVGETQYF
TGTGCCAGCAGCTTTGTCGGTGAGACCCAGTACTTC
>-|TRBJ2-5|TRBV4-3|15|TRBD1
CASSHTAGQGETQYF
TGCGCCAGCAGCCACACAGCGGGACAGGGAGAGACCCAGTACTTC
>-|TRBJ1-1|TRBV9|13|TRBD1
CASSATGGAEAFF
TGTGCCAGCAGCGCAACAGGGGGGGCTGAAGCTTTCTTT
>-|TRBJ2-3|TRBV5-1|13|-
CASSSRPGDTQYF
TGCGCCAGCAGCTCAAGACCAGGCGATACGCAGTATTTT
>-|TRBJ2-1|TRBV7-8|16|TRBD2
CASSFSLSTSGNEQFF
TGTGCCAGCAGCTTTTCCCTTTCTACTAGCGGCAATGAGCAGTTCTTC
>-|TRBJ1-2|TRBV27|15|TRBD1
CASSLGRGPVYGYTF
TGTGCCAGCAGTTTGGGCAGGGGGCCCGTCTATGGCTACACCTTC
>few|TRBJ1-1|TRBV5-5|16|-
CASSLTHVGAYTEAFF
TGTGCCAGCAGCTTGACACATGTGGGGGCATACACTGAAGCTTTCTTT
>few|TRBJ1-2|TRBV5-6|13|TRBD1
CASSWDRISGYTF
TGTGCCAGCAGCTGGGACAGAATCAGTGGCTACACCTTC
>-|TRBJ1-2|TRBV7-9|14|-
CASSTGGKDYGYTF
TGTGCCAGCAGCACGGGGGGGAAGGATTACGGCTACACCTTC
>-|TRBJ1-2|TRBV3-1/TRBV3-2|16|TRBD1
CASSRPGTGILYGYTF
TGTGCCAGCAGCCGGCCCGGGACAGGCATCCTCTATGGCTACACCTTC
>-|TRBJ1-1|TRBV19|16|-
CASSMIPGSMNTEAFF
TGTGCCAGTAGTATGATTCCGGGGAGCATGAACACTGAAGCTTTCTTT
>-|TRBJ1-5|TRBV11-2|14|-
CASSLDSRSQPQHF
TGTGCCAGCAGCTTAGATTCGCGGAGTCAGCCCCAGCATTTT
>-|TRBJ1-1|TRBV6-5|14|-
CASSYSYENTEAFF
TGTGCCAGCAGTTACTCCTATGAAAACACTGAAGCTTTCTTT
>-|TRBJ1-6|TRBV20-1|15|-
CSASVGQEGDSPLHF
TGCAGTGCTAGTGTCGGGCAAGAAGGGGATTCACCCCTCCACTTT
>-|TRBJ1-2|TRBV6-5|13|-
CASSFHRDYGYTF
TGTGCCAGCAGTTTCCACAGGGACTATGGCTACACCTTC
>-|TRBJ1-1|TRBV12-3/TRBV12-4|11|-
CASIHKPEAFF
TGTGCCAGCATACATAAACCTGAAGCTTTCTTT
>once|TRBJ2-1|TRBV19|17|TRBD1
CASSSSPGQGKYNEQFF
TGTGCCAGTAGCTCCAGTCCGGGACAGGGCAAATACAATGAGCAGTTCTTC
>-|TRBJ1-6|TRBV5-5|15|TRBD1
CASSWGQGHNSPLHF
TGTGCCAGCAGCTGGGGACAGGGGCATAATTCACCCCTCCACTTT
>-|TRBJ1-2|TRBV18|13|-
CASSPSTSGGYTF
TGTGCCAGCTCACCAAGTACGAGCGGGGGCTACACCTTC
>-|TRBJ1-5|TRBV12-3/TRBV12-4|13|-
CASSLARNQPQHF
TGTGCCAGCAGTTTGGCCAGAAATCAGCCCCAGCATTTT
>-|TRBJ1-3|TRBV19|12|-
CASKTGGNTIYF
TGTGCCAGTAAGACAGGAGGAAACACCATATATTTT
>-|TRBJ1-4|TRBV19|16|TRBD1
CASSIVNRGPYEKLFF
TGTGCCAGTAGTATAGTAAACAGGGGGCCTTACGAAAAACTGTTTTTT
>few|TRBJ1-5|TRBV25-1|14|-
CASSEYTSQSPQHF
TGTGCCAGCAGTGAATACACCTCACAATCGCCCCAGCATTTT
>-|TRBJ1-1|TRBV15|15|-
CATSTRRGGGTEAFF
TGTGCCACCAGCACCCGGCGGGGAGGCGGCACTGAAGCTTTCTTT
>-|TRBJ2-7|TRBV6-1|14|TRBD1
CASSERQGRYEQYF
TGTGCCAGCAGTGAGCGACAGGGTCGCTACGAGCAGTACTTC
>-|TRBJ2-5|TRBV6-2/TRBV6-3|16|TRBD2
CASSGISGRNQETQYF
TGTGCCAGCAGTGGGATAAGCGGGAGGAACCAAGAGACCCAGTACTTC
>once|TRBJ2-7|TRBV6-1|16|TRBD1
CASSEAGQGGSYEQYF
TGTGCCAGCAGTGAGGCGGGACAGGGAGGCTCCTACGAGCAGTACTTC
>-|TRBJ1-5|TRBV18|14|TRBD1
CASSPQGVNQPQHF
TGTGCCAGCTCACCCCAGGGGGTCAATCAGCCCCAGCATTTT
>-|TRBJ1-1|TRBV6-5|11|-
CASRYDTEAFF
TGTGCCAGCAGGTATGACACTGAAGCTTTCTTT
>-|TRBJ2-5|TRBV19|13|TRBD2
CASSERERETQYF
TGTGCCAGTTCCGAGCGGGAGCGGGAGACCCAGTACTTC
>once|TRBJ2-1|TRBV20-1|11|-
CSASPLNEQFF
TGCAGTGCTAGCCCTCTCAATGAGCAGTTCTTC
>once|TRBJ1-1|TRBV27|15|-
CASSLKSLMNTEAFF
TGTGCCAGCAGTTTAAAGAGCCTTATGAACACTGAAGCTTTCTTT
>-|TRBJ2-5|TRBV10-3|15|TRBD1
CAISDGTGGRETQYF
TGTGCCATCAGTGATGGGACAGGGGGCCGAGAGACCCAGTACTTC
>once|TRBJ2-2|TRBV15|15|-
CATSRAGANTGELFF
TGTGCCACCAGCAGAGCAGGGGCGAACACCGGGGAGCTGTTTTTT
>few|TRBJ1-2|TRBV5-1|14|-
CASSLGRALDGYTF
TGCGCCAGCAGCTTGGGGCGGGCGTTGGATGGCTACACCTTC
>-|TRBJ2-1|TRBV29-1|13|TRBD1
CSAAQGARNEQFF
TGCAGCGCCGCACAGGGGGCGAGGAATGAGCAGTTCTTC
>once|TRBJ2-1|TRBV19|15|-
CASSMKAIKRDEQFF
TGTGCCAGTAGTATGAAGGCAATAAAACGGGATGAGCAGTTCTTC
>-|TRBJ1-1|TRBV7-6|13|-
CASSLGVTGEAFF
TGTGCCAGCAGCTTAGGGGTAACGGGAGAAGCTTTCTTT